Listed below are T cell receptor beta chains from one sample, sequenced in a study of OX40 agonist ivuxolimab in advanced cancers. Assay used: immunoSEQ multiplex PCR; TCRdb lists only in-frame clones, some missing. The data contain roughly 89,000 clones, approximately 91% of them singletons. The material sequenced was CD4+ or CD8+ T cells sorted from blood, taken in a trial of the OX40 agonist ivuxolimab. The source is an adult with an advanced solid tumor such as melanoma, head and neck, liver or kidney cancer. The CDR3 runs from the conserved cysteine through the conserved F or W. Each record gives: V gene, J gene, D gene, clone size, CDR3 protein. A D gene is named only where the DNA matches it firmly. Size values are once, few and many counts, or a class for expanded clones, and some rows have none.

TRBV18	TRBJ2-1	.	.	CASSPPGLAHRFEQFF
TRBV7-8	TRBJ2-7	.	.	CASKEGREAYEQYF
TRBV7-2	TRBJ1-1	.	.	CASSLGMNTEAFF
TRBV7-2	TRBJ2-7	TRBD1	.	CASSLAGTGLSEQYF
TRBV11-3	TRBJ2-7	TRBD1	.	CASSLGQGEQYF
TRBV23-1	TRBJ2-1	.	.	CASSQSSSPNPNYNEQFF
TRBV4-2	TRBJ1-4	.	.	CASSQDRGGVDEKLFF
TRBV4-2	TRBJ1-1	.	.	CASSQAAVGNTEAFF
TRBV10-1	TRBJ1-5	.	.	CASEFCARGIGSNQPQHF
TRBV19	TRBJ2-3	.	.	CASRGPGSSDTQYF
TRBV6-4	TRBJ2-3	.	.	CASSYRASSTDTQYF
TRBV7-2	TRBJ2-7	.	.	CASSLAGQRAGEQYF
TRBV6-5	TRBJ1-6	.	.	CASRTSSSPLHF
TRBV28	TRBJ2-2	.	once	CASSLWAGELFF
TRBV7-2	TRBJ2-1	TRBD2	.	CASSKKSPSGMGYNEQFF
TRBV6-5	TRBJ2-2	.	.	CASSQTQNGELFF
TRBV7-8	TRBJ2-7	TRBD1	.	CASSPKPDRGLYEQYF
TRBV10-3	TRBJ2-1	TRBD2	.	CAISGPSGTHEQFF
TRBV18	TRBJ1-2	TRBD1	.	CASSPTGTGAYGYTF
TRBV28	TRBJ1-2	TRBD1	once	CASSLTAGGHGYTF
TRBV7-9	TRBJ1-3	.	once	CASSLSRGLGDTIYF
TRBV6-5	TRBJ2-7	TRBD2	.	CASSKPGLPYEQYF
TRBV5-3	TRBJ2-2	TRBD2	.	CARSFFGEMGLAGTGELFF